This T cell receptor beta chain derives from a study of T cell responses to AZD1222 COVID-19 vaccine. Per germline, CDR1 KGHSH and CDR2 LQKENI. The CDR3 is made up of 13 amino acids. V shed 2 bases and J shed 9 bases, with 8 bases lying between them. Some clones are missing from TCRdb's copy, which holds only in-frame ones; the method was immunoSEQ multiplex PCR. The table includes 150,000 or so clones, 80% to 90% detected once. This rearrangement joins TRBV18 to TRBJ1-6; no firm D call. This receptor was taken from an adult in good health. Sequencing used peripheral blood, obtained on day 0 of AZD1222 vaccination. CDR3 sequence: CASSPGVGSPLHF. DNA of the CDR3: TGTGCCAGCTCACCAGGGGTGGGTTCACCCCTCCACTTT.